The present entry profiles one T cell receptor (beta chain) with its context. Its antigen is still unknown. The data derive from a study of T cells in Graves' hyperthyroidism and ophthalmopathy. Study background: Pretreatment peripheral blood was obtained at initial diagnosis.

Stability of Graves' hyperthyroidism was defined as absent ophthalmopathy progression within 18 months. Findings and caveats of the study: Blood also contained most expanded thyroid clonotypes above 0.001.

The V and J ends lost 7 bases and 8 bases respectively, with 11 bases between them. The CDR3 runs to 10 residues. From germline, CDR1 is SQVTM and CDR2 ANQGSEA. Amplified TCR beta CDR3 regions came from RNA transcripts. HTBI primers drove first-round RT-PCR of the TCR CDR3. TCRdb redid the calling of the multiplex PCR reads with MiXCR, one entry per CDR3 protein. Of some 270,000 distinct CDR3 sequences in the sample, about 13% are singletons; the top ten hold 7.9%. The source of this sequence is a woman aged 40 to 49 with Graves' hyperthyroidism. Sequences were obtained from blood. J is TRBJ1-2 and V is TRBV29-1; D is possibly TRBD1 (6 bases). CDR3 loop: CSALRGGYTF. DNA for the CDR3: TGCAGCGCCCTTAGGGGGGGCTACACCTTC. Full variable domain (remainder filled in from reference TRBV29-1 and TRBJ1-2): SAVISQKPSRDICQRGTSLTIQCQVDSQVTMMFWYRQQPGQSLTLIATANQGSEATYESGFVIDKFPISRPNLTFSTLTVSNMSPEDSSIYLCSALRGGYTFGSGTRLTVV.